Listed below are T cell receptor beta chains from one sample, sequenced in a study of T cell repertoires in cytomegalovirus infection. TCRdb passed the reads through MiXCR, listing each CDR3 protein once. The sample has tens of thousands of distinct CDR3 sequences, roughly 20% seen once. Their antigens are not known. The material sequenced was PBMCs, sequenced either directly or after in vitro stimulation (not recorded which). The receptors come from a human donor in good health (CMV status not recorded). Some clones in this sample may be carry-over from other donors' samples. The CDR3 runs from the conserved cysteine through the conserved F or W. The D gene is left open where the match is weak. Clone size is given for some rows only: seen once, a few or many times, or a class if the clone is expanded.

J gene	CDR3 length	V gene	clone size	D gene	CDR3 DNA	CDR3 protein
TRBJ1-2	11	TRBV12-3/TRBV12-4	many	.	TGTGCCAGCAGTTTAGGGGCTGGCTACACCTTC	CASSLGAGYTF
TRBJ2-1	16	TRBV5-1	.	TRBD2	TGCGCCAGCAGCTTGGCTAGCGGGAGCTCCTACAATGAGCAGTTCTTC	CASSLASGSSYNEQFF
TRBJ2-2	14	TRBV7-6	.	.	TGTGCCAGCAGCCCGGGGTCCTACACCGGGGAGCTGTTTTTT	CASSPGSYTGELFF
TRBJ2-5	15	TRBV28	many	.	TGTGCCAGCAGTTTCTCGACGGGGGGCTATGAGACCCAGTACTTC	CASSFSTGGYETQYF
TRBJ2-3	15	TRBV11-2	.	.	TGTGCCAGCAGCTTTCGACCAACGATCACAGATACGCAGTATTTT	CASSFRPTITDTQYF
TRBJ1-5	12	TRBV28	.	.	TGTGCCAGCAGTTTAATGAATCAGCCCCAGCATTTT	CASSLMNQPQHF
TRBJ1-5	15	TRBV6-1	.	.	TGTGCCAGCACCTCTGGGACTGGGAGCAATCAGCCCCAGCATTTT	CASTSGTGSNQPQHF
TRBJ2-7	12	TRBV2	.	.	TGTGCCGTAGGACGGTGGGACAACGAGCAGTACTTC	CAVGRWDNEQYF
TRBJ2-2	13	TRBV10-3	many	.	TGTGCCATTAGCACAGCGAACACCGGGGAGCTGTTTTTT	CAISTANTGELFF
TRBJ2-3	14	TRBV2	few	.	TGTGCCAGCGGGGCAGCTACATTCACAGATACGCAGTATTTT	CASGAATFTDTQYF
TRBJ2-3	16	TRBV7-2	many	.	TGTGCCAGCAGCTTCGGGACCCACTTAAGCACAGATACGCAGTATTTT	CASSFGTHLSTDTQYF
TRBJ1-2	15	TRBV28	many	.	TGTGCCAGCAGAGATGTCCGGGACCGAAACTATGGCTACACCTTC	CASRDVRDRNYGYTF
TRBJ2-1	15	TRBV7-9	many	TRBD1	TGTGCCAGCAGCTTATGGGACAGTTCTGACAATGAGCAGTTCTTC	CASSLWDSSDNEQFF
TRBJ1-6	14	TRBV20-1	.	.	TGCAGTGCTAGAGTGGGCAGAACTAATTCACCCCTCCACTTT	CSARVGRTNSPLHF
TRBJ2-1	18	TRBV5-1	.	.	TGCGCCAGCAGCTTAGAAACGTTCGTTGGAAGAGGCTACAATGAGCAGTTCTTC	CASSLETFVGRGYNEQFF
TRBJ2-5	12	TRBV7-2	many	.	TGTGCCAGCAGCTTATCCGGAAAGTCCCAGTACTTC	CASSLSGKSQYF
TRBJ2-4	13	TRBV7-9	.	TRBD1	TGTGCCAGCAGTCCGGGACAGGGAAACATTCAGTACTTC	CASSPGQGNIQYF
TRBJ1-5	13	TRBV19	many	TRBD1	TGTGCCAGTTCAGACAGGGAAAGGCAGCCCCAGCATTTT	CASSDRERQPQHF
TRBJ2-2	12	TRBV14	few	.	TGTGCCAGCCCCAGAAGGGCTCACCGCCGGTTTTTT	CASPRRAHRRFF
TRBJ2-5	14	TRBV5-4	few	.	TGTGCCAGCAGCTCCGGGGGATCGGAGGAGACCCAGTACTTC	CASSSGGSEETQYF
TRBJ2-1	15	TRBV7-2	many	.	TGTGCCAGCAGCCCCCCGAGTGCAAAGAGGAATGAGCAGTTCTTC	CASSPPSAKRNEQFF
TRBJ2-3	16	TRBV20-1	.	.	TGCAGTGCTAGGGGTCCCAGGGGAGGGAACACAGATACGCAGTATTTT	CSARGPRGGNTDTQYF
TRBJ1-1	13	TRBV29-1	few	TRBD1	TGCAGCGTTGGTGGAGGGGGCTGGACTGAAGCTTTCTTT	CSVGGGGWTEAFF
TRBJ2-5	14	TRBV11-2	few	TRBD2	TGTGCCAGCAGCTTAGGACTAGCAGAAGAGACCCAGTACTTC	CASSLGLAEETQYF
TRBJ1-4	14	TRBV6-6	.	.	TGTGCCGGCAGTTACAGGGAGGTTAAGGAAAAACTGTTTTTT	CAGSYREVKEKLFF
TRBJ2-3	12	TRBV4-1	.	.	TGCGCCAGCTCACACCTCACAGATACGCAGTATTTT	CASSHLTDTQYF
TRBJ2-1	15	TRBV7-8	many	TRBD1	TGTGCCAGCAGCGTAGACAGGGGAACCTACAATGAGCAGTTCTTC	CASSVDRGTYNEQFF
TRBJ1-1	13	TRBV6-2/TRBV6-3	medium-sized	.	TGTGCCAGCAGGGGACATTCGAACACTGAAGCTTTCTTT	CASRGHSNTEAFF
TRBJ2-2	16	TRBV7-9	few	.	TGTGCCAGCAGCTTAAGTAGTGGCGAGAACACCGGGGAGCTGTTTTTT	CASSLSSGENTGELFF
TRBJ1-6	14	TRBV7-2	many	TRBD1	TGTGCCAGCGGGACAGTCTTTTATAATTCACCCCTCCACTTT	CASGTVFYNSPLHF
TRBJ2-3	11	TRBV29-1	.	.	TGCAGCGTTGATATCACAGATACGCAGTATTTT	CSVDITDTQYF
TRBJ2-5	14	TRBV5-4	many	.	TGTGCCAGCAGCTTGGACAGGGTAGGGGAGACCCAGTACTTC	CASSLDRVGETQYF
TRBJ2-1	16	TRBV19	few	.	TGTGCCAGTAGTATAGACGACAGTGGAATCTACAATGAGCAGTTCTTC	CASSIDDSGIYNEQFF
TRBJ2-5	15	TRBV27	.	.	TGTGCCAGCAGTGCGTACAGGGGGGGGGGGGAGACCCAGTACTTC	CASSAYRGGGETQYF
TRBJ2-5	13	TRBV3-1	.	.	TGTGCCAGCACCCCCCGGGGTTCTGAGACCCAGTACTTC	CASTPRGSETQYF
TRBJ2-7	13	TRBV7-2	.	.	TGTGCCAGCAGCAGACAGAGAAACTACGAGCAGTACTTC	CASSRQRNYEQYF
TRBJ2-1	15	TRBV27	.	TRBD2	TGTGCCAGCTCCGACCTAGCGGGGCCTTGGAATGAGCAGTTCTTC	CASSDLAGPWNEQFF
TRBJ2-7	18	TRBV20-1	few	TRBD2	TGCAGTGCTACGGGATTCGGGACTAGCGGGAGCTTGTCCTACGAGCAGTACTTC	CSATGFGTSGSLSYEQYF
TRBJ1-3	12	TRBV2	few	.	TGTGCCAGCAGTGACCGGAAGGACACCATATATTTT	CASSDRKDTIYF
TRBJ1-6	13	TRBV6-1	many	.	TGTGCCAGCAGGGGACACCCGGGGTCACCCCTCCACTTT	CASRGHPGSPLHF
TRBJ2-1	15	TRBV15	few	TRBD2	TGTGCCACCAGCAGGCCGGGACTAGCGTCCGATGAGCAGTTCTTC	CATSRPGLASDEQFF
TRBJ2-7	14	TRBV5-5	many	TRBD1	TGTGCCAGCAGCTTAGACAGGGCTTACTACGAGCAGTACTTC	CASSLDRAYYEQYF
TRBJ1-1	12	TRBV7-2	many	.	TGTGCCAGCAGCTACGGGGACACTGAAGCTTTCTTT	CASSYGDTEAFF
TRBJ1-6	18	TRBV4-2	few	TRBD1	TGTGCCAGCAGCCAACGACAGGGGGCTAGCTCCTATAATTCACCCCTCCACTTT	CASSQRQGASSYNSPLHF
TRBJ2-5	16	TRBV5-4	few	TRBD2	TGTGCCAGCAGCCCGGGGGGAGTAGCGGGAGCCGAGACCCAGTACTTC	CASSPGGVAGAETQYF
TRBJ2-7	16	TRBV6-1	few	.	TGTGCCAGCAGTAGAAGCGGCTCATGGACGTTCTACGAGCAGTACTTC	CASSRSGSWTFYEQYF